This TCR beta chain was sequenced for a study of blood T cell repertoires in COVID-19. Turning to this clone: This specimen includes other DNA sequences encoding the same CDR3.

The protocol was immunoSEQ multiplex PCR, while the TCRdb copy is restricted to in-frame clones and leaves out a portion. The sample shows hundreds of thousands of clones, approximately 90% of them seen only once. This CDR3 is 14 amino acids long. V shed 5 bases, J shed 0 bases, and the junction held 2 bases outside the gene matches. Looked up from germline, CDR1 is SGHTA and CDR2 is FQGNSA. The material sequenced was PBMCs or T cells enriched from blood (not recorded which). The chain couples TRBV7-2 to TRBJ1-2; 8 bases line up with TRBD1. The source is a woman in her thirties or forties who had recovered from COVID-19. The CDR3 bases are TGTGCCAGCAGCCCGGACAGGGCTAACTATGGCTACACCTTC. As protein: CASSPDRANYGYTF.